This T cell receptor beta chain emerged from a study of blood T cell repertoires in COVID-19. Looking at the study overall: Acute-phase and convalescent COVID-19 samples originated in the United States, Italy and Spain. In each case, the material was cDNA or gDNA derived from T cells, B-cell-depleted T cells, or PBMCs.

Per the study methods: Amplification of reference gene primers provided the estimated nucleated cell counts. Data came from immunoSEQ multiplex PCR; TCRdb stores just in-frame clones and leaves some out. D and trimming come from the DNA, and the V and J calls and clone size come from that table. The repertoire holds roughly 250,000 clones, with 75% to 90% as singletons. A single count supports this clone. The CDR3 sequence is 15 residues long. Germline CDR1 SNHLY, CDR2 FYNNEI. J lost 6 bases, V lost 5 bases, and 5 bases had no gene match. This chain links TRBV2 with TRBJ2-3, with 13 nucleotides matching TRBD2. Sequencing was performed on peripheral blood. This TCR came from an older woman with active or convalescent COVID-19. The CDR3 loop reads CASSLGTSGEDTQYF. In DNA, the CDR3 is TGTGCCAGCAGTCTCGGGACTAGCGGGGAGGATACGCAGTATTTT.